These 30 T cell receptor beta chains were sequenced from one sample in a study of tumor and adjacent non-tumor tissue in lung cancer. Three rounds of nested PCR, following a modified ARM-PCR protocol, produced the TCRbeta library. TCRdb re-analysed the multiplex PCR reads in MiXCR, keeping a single row per CDR3 protein. The sample has approximately 130,000 distinct CDR3 sequences; around three fifths are singletons. The template was RNA from unsorted bulk tissue. The source material was lung tumor tissue. The receptors come from a man in his thirties or forties with non-small cell lung cancer.

The chain has TRBV5-1 and TRBJ2-2; 7 nucleotides line up with TRBD1. The CDR3 spans 16 residues. In germline, CDR1 is SGHRS, CDR2 YFSETQ. Losses at the gene ends were 3 bases for V and 0 bases for J; bases not matched to a gene: 5. In DNA form, the CDR3 reads TGCGCCAGCAGCTCGAAGACAGGGCCGAACACCGGGGAGCTGTTTTTT. This gives the protein CASSSKTGPNTGELFF.

Comments on this clonotype: At one of its ends the junction is not consistent with the germline gene, which may arise from a read error. The V call is TRBV7-8, the J call TRBJ2-7; D is unresolved. Germline CDR1 SGHVS, CDR2 FQNEAQ. The CDR3 extends over 16 amino acids. CDR3: CVSSLELEFSPYEQNF. The CDR3, as DNA: TGTGTCAGCAGCTTAGAATTGGAATTTAGCCCCTACGAGCAGAACTTC.

There are a few counts of this clonotype. This may come from a read error, since a much larger clone is one base off. The V gene is TRBV29-1, the J gene TRBJ2-1; D is tentatively TRBD1 or TRBD2 (6 bases each). The V end was cut by 4 bases, the J end by 9 bases, with 19 bases between. The CDR3 has 14 residues. Looked up from germline, CDR1 is SQVTM and CDR2 is ANQGSEA. For the CDR3, the DNA is TGCAGCGTTGCATACGGGGGCGCGTCCAGTGAGCAGTTCTTC. Amino acids: CSVAYGGASSEQFF.

A remark on this clonotype: A much larger clone differs from this one at a single base, so this may be a read error. The chain uses TRBV29-1 and TRBJ2-5, with D maybe TRBD1 (6 bases). The V end was cut by 4 bases, the J end by 6 bases, with 15 bases between. The CDR3 runs to 13 residues. The germline V gene has CDR1 SQVTM and CDR2 ANQGSEA. CDR3 sequence reads: CSVVSTGTKTQYF. Written as DNA, the CDR3 is TGCAGCGTTGTTAGTACAGGGACAAAGACCCAGTACTTC.

Of note for this clonotype: A read error may be the cause here, since a much bigger clone is one base away. The chain combines TRBV12-3 or TRBV12-4 with TRBJ2-7; the D is unclear. The CDR3 spans 11 residues. The CDR3 sequence: CAISAAYEQYF. In nucleotides, the CDR3 is TGTGCCATCAGTGCCGCTTACGAGCAGTACTTC.

J is TRBJ2-3 and V is TRBV7-9; TRBD2 aligns across 11 bases. V trimming: 6 bases; J trimming: 3 bases; junction bases outside the gene matches: 5. The CDR3 is 15 amino acids. Germline V gene data show CDR1 as SEHNR and CDR2 as FQNEAQ (reference sequence). CDR3 protein: CASRIAGGPTDTQYF. As DNA, the CDR3 is TGTGCCAGCAGAATAGCGGGGGGGCCGACAGATACGCAGTATTTT.

This chain connects TRBV24-1 to TRBJ2-1; the match to TRBD1 covers 10 bases. With 3 bases clipped from V and 6 bases from J, the junction kept 13 bases outside the gene matches. The CDR3 has 18 residues. CDR1 is KGHDR and CDR2 is SFDVKD in the germline V gene. This CDR3 reads CATSDPKPGQGNFNEQFF. The CDR3 nucleotides are TGTGCCACCAGTGATCCTAAACCGGGACAGGGGAACTTCAATGAGCAGTTCTTC.

Comment on this clonotype: Because the CDR3 is missing its conserved closing phenylalanine or tryptophan, this is likely a read error. The rearrangement uses TRBV24-1 and TRBJ2-1, with TRBD1 matching 10 bases. CDR1 KGHDR and CDR2 SFDVKD come from the germline V gene. This CDR3 contains 15 residues. The CDR3 nucleotides are TGTGTCACCAGTGATTTCGGACAGGGGGGAAATGAGCAGTTCCTC. Encoded protein: CVTSDFGQGGNEQFL.

Turning to this clonotype: Relative to the germline gene, one junction end is altered; a read error may explain this. This rearrangement joins TRBV20-1 to TRBJ2-2; the match to TRBD1 covers 10 bases. The germline V gene has CDR1 DFQATT and CDR2 SNEGSKA (reference sequence). This CDR3 contains 15 residues. In DNA, the CDR3 is TGCAGTGCTAGAGATGACAGGGGGCAAACCGGGGAGCTGTATTTT. Its protein is CSARDDRGQTGELYF.

This clonotype was seen only once. This may be a read error, as it is one base from a much larger clone. The chain carries TRBV5-1 and TRBJ1-1; D is unresolved. Germline loops: CDR1 SGHRS, CDR2 YFSETQ. CDR3 length: 15 amino acids. The CDR3 DNA reads as TGCTCCAGCAGCTTATTCAGTCAGTCGAACACTGAAGCTTTCTTT. Protein sequence: CSSSLFSQSNTEAFF.

A note on this clonotype: Because the CDR3 is missing its conserved closing phenylalanine or tryptophan, this is likely a read error. The genes are TRBV20-1 and TRBJ2-3; D is uncertain. The germline V and J ends were trimmed by 6 bases and 5 bases, with 18 bases remaining between them. Germline CDR1 and CDR2: DFQATT and SNEGSKA (reference sequence). The CDR3 has 14 amino acids. This chain's CDR3 is CSAVGWLVLDTQYL. Here the CDR3 DNA reads TGCAGTGCGGTAGGCTGGCTAGTTCTAGATACGCAGTATTTG.

As regards this clonotype: An end of the junction does not agree with germline; a read error may underlie this. The chain uses TRBV12-3 or TRBV12-4 and TRBJ2-1, with D perhaps TRBD2 (6 bases). The CDR3 totals 17 residues. The CDR3 sequence: CASSPRGKAVGGNERFF. The DNA for the CDR3 is TGTGCCAGCAGTCCCCGGGGGAAAGCGGTAGGTGGAAATGAGCGGTTCTTC.

The chain joins TRBV20-1 to TRBJ2-7, with D possibly being TRBD2 (6 bases). The CDR3 is 12 residues long. V was cut by 6 bases and J by 4 bases, with 13 bases left in between. Germline V gene sequence: CDR1 DFQATT, CDR2 SNEGSKA (reference sequence). Here the CDR3 DNA reads TGCAGTGCCGGACCACGGGAGTACGAGCAGTACTTC. Translated: CSAGPREYEQYF.

The table lists this clonotype with many counts. V gene TRBV4-2 combines with J gene TRBJ1-4; D gene ambiguous. Germline CDR1 reads LGHNA; CDR2 reads YNFKEQ. This CDR3 is built from 17 residues. The germline V and J ends were trimmed by 0 bases and 7 bases, with 18 bases remaining between them. For the CDR3, the DNA is TGTGCCAGCAGCCAAGAGGTTGGTGGGCGTGGTGGTGAAAAACTGTTTTTT. Residues: CASSQEVGGRGGEKLFF.

In this sample, this clonotype turned up once. A read error may produce the germline difference seen at one junction end. The rearrangement links TRBV20-1 to TRBJ1-5; no firm D call. This CDR3 spans 14 amino acids. Germline loops: CDR1 DFQATT, CDR2 SNEGSKA (reference sequence). This CDR3 is CIAREGQEYQPQHF. CDR3 in DNA: TGCATTGCTAGGGAAGGGCAGGAGTATCAGCCCCAGCATTTT.

Note on this clonotype: This may come from a read error, since a much larger clone is one base off. The CDR3 reads CAISRGSGRAWETQYF. DNA of the CDR3: TGTGCCATCAGCAGGGGTAGCGGGAGGGCCTGGGAGACCCAGTACTTC. The rearrangement joins TRBV5-4 to TRBJ2-5; 11 bases map to TRBD2. Germline V gives CDR1 SGHNT, CDR2 YYREEE (reference sequence). This CDR3 is 16 amino acids long. Full variable domain (remainder filled in from reference TRBV5-4 and TRBJ2-5): ETGVTQSPTHLIKTRGQQVTLRCSSQSGHNTVSWYQQALGQGPQFIFQYYREEENGRGNFPPRFSGLQFPNYSSELNVNALELDDSALYLCAISRGSGRAWETQYFGPGTRLLVL.

This clonotype has only a few counts. A read error is possible here, since a much larger clone lies one base away. The genes are TRBV6-5 and TRBJ2-3; tentatively, D is TRBD2 (6 bases). Trimming removed 0 bases at V and 0 bases at J, with 16 bases between. Germline CDR1 MNHEY, CDR2 SVGAGI. CDR3 length: 18 amino acids. CDR3 sequence: CASSYSGGLGTSTDTQYF. CDR3 coding DNA: TGTGCCAGCAGTTACTCGGGCGGGCTGGGGACTAGCACAGATACGCAGTATTTT.

Comment on this clonotype: No conserved phenylalanine or tryptophan ends this CDR3, so it is likely a read error. V is TRBV12-3 or TRBV12-4 and J is TRBJ1-5; 7 nucleotides align to TRBD1. The CDR3 runs 14 residues. DNA of the CDR3: TGTGCCAGCAGCTTAGGACAGGGCAATCAGCCCCAGCATCTT. It translates to CASSLGQGNQPQHL.

A word on this clonotype: Its ends do not fully match the called genes, so a read error is possible. The chain has TRBV24-1 and TRBJ2-5, with D possibly matching TRBD1 (6 bases). Germline-derived CDR1 and CDR2 are KGHDR and SFDVKD. The CDR3 runs to 14 residues. The CDR3 sequence: CATSGQEGQEAQYF. The CDR3 region has the DNA TGTGCCACCAGTGGACAGGAAGGGCAAGAGGCCCAGTACTTC.

In the case of this clonotype: At one end the junction does not follow the germline gene, possibly because of a read error. The chain links TRBV4-2 to TRBJ2-1; D not certain. The CDR3 runs to 13 residues. The germline CDR1 and CDR2 sequences are LGHNA and YNFKEQ. CDR3 in amino acids: CATGDLGNNKQFF. CDR3 coding DNA: TGTGCCACCGGCGACCTTGGGAACAATAAGCAGTTCTTC.

On this clonotype itself: It may be a read error: a sequence one base away is much more abundant. J is TRBJ2-7 and V is TRBV20-1; maybe TRBD2 (6 bases). Trimming took off 7 bases at V and 0 bases at J, with 10 bases between the two ends. The CDR3 is 12 amino acids. In germline, CDR1 is DFQATT, CDR2 SNEGSKA (reference sequence). The chain's CDR3 is CSVAGSSYEQYF. The CDR3 DNA sequence: TGCAGTGTTGCCGGGAGCTCCTACGAGCAGTACTTC.

This clonotype was seen a single time. A much more abundant neighbour one base away suggests this may be a read error. The chain has TRBV20-1 and TRBJ1-4, with D unclear. Per germline, CDR1 DFQATT and CDR2 SNEGSKA (reference sequence). The CDR3 spans 14 residues. Trimming stripped 2 bases from V and 7 bases from J, with 14 bases between. CDR3 nucleotide sequence: TGCAGTGCTAGACACGGGAGGGTGGGTGAAAAACTGTTTTTT. Encoded protein: CSARHGRVGEKLFF.

Of note for this clonotype: A clone one base away is much larger, so this may be a read error. The chain employs TRBV20-1 and TRBJ1-6; 7 nucleotides line up with TRBD1. The germline V gene encodes CDR1 DFQATT and CDR2 SNEGSKA (reference sequence). This CDR3 comprises 14 residues. DNA of the CDR3: TGCAGTGCGGAACAGACAGGGAGGGATTCACTCCTCCACTTT. Residues: CSAEQTGRDSLLHF.

This chain connects TRBV11-2 to TRBJ2-1; D uncertain. V gave up 8 bases and J gave up 12 bases, with 17 bases separating them. Germline V gene data show CDR1 as SGHAT and CDR2 as FQNNGV. This CDR3 has 12 amino acids. The CDR3, as DNA: TGTGCCAGCGGCCCCCCGTGGGATGGGCAGTTCTTC. It yields the protein CASGPPWDGQFF.

This clonotype was picked up many times. The gene calls are TRBV5-5 and TRBJ2-1; D is possibly TRBD1 or TRBD2 (5 bases each). Per the germline V gene, CDR1 is SGHKS and CDR2 is YYEKEE (reference sequence). The CDR3 covers 14 residues. Deletions cut 4 bases from V and 12 bases from J, with 20 bases between. The CDR3 nucleotides are TGTGCCAGCAGCCGACGGGACCCCACACACGGGCAGTTCTTC. It codes for CASSRRDPTHGQFF.

About this clonotype: A much larger clone differs from this one at a single base, so this may be a read error. The chain recombines TRBV29-1 with TRBJ2-7, with 10 bases lining up with TRBD1. J gave up 6 bases and V 6 bases, and 5 bases lay outside the gene matches. Germline V gene lookup returns CDR1 SQVTM and CDR2 ANQGSEA. The CDR3 totals 12 residues. This chain's CDR3 is CSVRTGGSEQYF. The DNA of the CDR3 is TGCAGCGTAAGGACAGGGGGAAGCGAGCAGTACTTC.

Of note for this clonotype: A much larger clone lies a single base off, so this may be a read error. The chain has TRBV12-3 or TRBV12-4 and TRBJ2-3; no definite D call. The V end was cut by 4 bases, the J end by 0 bases, with 5 bases between. The CDR3 has 13 residues. CDR3 sequence: CASSYGSTDTQYF. CDR3 DNA: TGTGCCAGCAGTTATGGCAGCACAGATACGCAGTATTTT.

A word on this clonotype: A read error may account for a junction end that differs from germline. V and J are TRBV12-3 or TRBV12-4 and TRBJ1-2; D is ambiguous. The CDR3 extends over 12 amino acids. The CDR3 DNA reads as TGTGCCAGCACTTTAAGTGGGAGTCTCTACACCTTC. Encoded protein: CASTLSGSLYTF.

In the case of this clonotype: A much larger clone sits a single nucleotide away, making a read error possible. V and J are TRBV6-5 and TRBJ1-3; D is unresolved. Germline V gene sequence: CDR1 MNHEY, CDR2 SVGAGI. There are 13 residues in the CDR3. In DNA form, the CDR3 reads TGTGCCAGCACGGCAGACTCTAGAAACACCATATATTTT. It specifies CASTADSRNTIYF.

A few counts support this clonotype. The rearrangement joins TRBV13 to TRBJ2-3; D not resolved. Germline-derived CDR1 and CDR2 are PRHDT and FYEKMQ (reference sequence). Trimming pared 1 base from V and 3 bases from J, leaving 11 bases between. The CDR3 contains 15 residues. In DNA, the CDR3 is TGTGCCAGCAGCTTAGATGTGTGGAATACAGATACGCAGTATTTT. It codes for CASSLDVWNTDTQYF.